A single sample gave rise to the 24 T cell receptor beta chains below, sequenced in a study of blood T cells in healthy people across ages. The authors ran a second PCR of about 6 to 11 cycles using a sample-barcoded 5' primer and a J-beta primer mix. TCRdb processed the 5' RACE reads anew with MiXCR; each CDR3 protein has one entry. The sample has about 1.7 million distinct CDR3 sequences; roughly 27% are singletons. The source material was blood. These receptors were taken from a woman in her twenties or thirties in good health.

Comment on this clonotype: One junction end does not reproduce the germline sequence, and a read error may be involved. The chain carries TRBV5-1 and TRBJ1-1, with D possibly matching TRBD1 (6 bases). The CDR3 length is 14 residues. CDR1 SGHRS and CDR2 YFSETQ come from the germline V gene. For the CDR3, the DNA is TGCGCCAGCAGCTTGAGACGGGGGGGCACTGGAGCTTTCTTT. It is translated as CASSLRRGGTGAFF.

J is TRBJ2-3 and V is TRBV7-9; 7 positions match TRBD2. From germline, CDR1 is SEHNR and CDR2 FQNEAQ (reference sequence). This CDR3 has 15 residues. With V trimmed by 1 base and J by 4 bases, 5 bases remained unmatched. CDR3: CASSLGAGRADTQYF. CDR3 DNA sequence: TGTGCCAGCAGCTTAGGAGCGGGACGCGCAGATACGCAGTATTTT. Using reference TRBV7-9 and TRBJ2-3 for the parts outside the CDR3, the full variable domain is DTGVSQNPRHKITKRGQNVTFRCDPISEHNRLYWYRQTLGQGPEFLTYFQNEAQLEKSRLLSDRFSAERPKGSFSTLEIQRTEQGDSAMYLCASSLGAGRADTQYFGPGTRLTVL.

This clonotype was found once. The junction departs from germline at one end; a sequencing error may be responsible. This chain links TRBV5-1 with TRBJ2-5; TRBD2 matches 12 bases. CDR3 length: 15 residues. Germline CDR1 is SGHRS and CDR2 is YFSETQ. In nucleotides, the CDR3 is TGCGCCGGCAGCTCATCTAGCGGGGGGGCCGGAGAGCAGTACTTC. Translation gives CAGSSSSGGAGEQYF.

The rearrangement links TRBV7-6 to TRBJ2-7; D perhaps matches TRBD1 (6 bases). The CDR3 is 16 amino acids. Germline V gene lookup returns CDR1 SGHVS and CDR2 FNYEAQ. V was shortened by 5 bases and J by 1 base, with 18 bases between the two germline ends. The CDR3 nucleotides read TGTGCCAGCAGCCATACTATTCGGACAGCGTCCTACGAGCAGTACTTC. It is translated as CASSHTIRTASYEQYF. The full variable domain, rest sourced from reference TRBV7-6 and TRBJ2-7, is GAGVSQSPRYKVTKRGQDVALRCDPISGHVSLYWYRQALGQGPEFLTYFNYEAQQDKSGLPNDRFSAERPEGSISTLTIQRTEQRDSAMYRCASSHTIRTASYEQYFGPGTRLTVT.

The chain couples TRBV7-2 to TRBJ1-2; 8 nucleotides match TRBD1. From germline, CDR1 is SGHTA and CDR2 FQGNSA. J was trimmed by 8 bases and V by 0 bases; bases with no gene match: 5. CDR3 length: 14 residues. CDR3 sequence: CASSLARQGWGYTF. CDR3 DNA: TGTGCCAGCAGCTTAGCAAGACAGGGGTGGGGCTACACCTTC.

This clonotype appeared a few times. The rearrangement joins TRBV11-2 to TRBJ2-7; TRBD2 is a possible D gene (5 bases). The V gene lost 1 base and the J gene lost 1 base, with 11 bases spanning the gap. CDR1 SGHAT and CDR2 FQNNGV come from the germline V gene. There are 15 residues in the CDR3. This CDR3 reads CASSLVGAESYEQYF. Written as DNA, the CDR3 is TGTGCCAGCAGCTTAGTCGGAGCGGAATCCTACGAGCAGTACTTC.

This clonotype was found once. A read error may explain this, as a much larger clone is one base away. CDR3 in amino acids: CSARRGGSSNQPQYF. The CDR3 DNA reads as TGCAGTGCTAGACGCGGGGGTAGTAGCAATCAGCCCCAGTATTTT. V usage is TRBV20-1 and J usage is TRBJ1-5; 7 bases fit TRBD2. The J call may be in error: the DNA end matches TRBJ2-3 better. Germline CDR1 and CDR2: DFQATT and SNEGSKA (reference sequence). There are 15 residues in the CDR3.

This clonotype appeared a few times. The chain uses TRBV20-1 and TRBJ2-5, with D perhaps given as TRBD1 or TRBD2 (6 bases each). The CDR3 loop spans 12 amino acids. V was trimmed by 5 bases and J by 1 base, leaving 8 bases between them. The germline gives CDR1 DFQATT, CDR2 SNEGSKA (reference sequence). The CDR3 bases are TGCAGTGCTTCGGGGGCCCAAGAGACCCAGTACTTC. It is translated as CSASGAQETQYF.

The V and J genes are TRBV4-1 and TRBJ2-1, with 8 bases matching TRBD2. The germline V gene encodes CDR1 MGHRA and CDR2 YSYEKL. J was trimmed by 6 bases and V by 0 bases; bases with no gene match: 4. This CDR3 comprises 15 residues. This CDR3 reads CASSQDSRGGNEQFF. In DNA form, the CDR3 reads TGCGCCAGCAGCCAAGACTCCCGGGGGGGCAATGAGCAGTTCTTC.

CDR3 region: CASSLPGTGKKYEQYF. CDR3 sequence (DNA): TGTGCCAGCAGTTTGCCCGGGACAGGGAAAAAGTACGAGCAGTACTTC. The V and J genes are TRBV12-3 or TRBV12-4 and TRBJ2-7; 9 bases are shared with TRBD1. This CDR3 spans 16 amino acids. V was clipped by 3 bases and J by 4 bases; unmatched bases: 10.

In this sample, this clonotype turned up a few times. V is TRBV25-1 and J is TRBJ2-4; TRBD1 matches at 9 bases. The end of the DNA is better explained by TRBJ2-7, so the J call may be wrong. From germline, CDR1 is MGHDK and CDR2 SYGVNS. The CDR3 sequence is 15 residues long. CDR3 nucleotides: TGTGCCAGCAGTGTCCTCCGGGACAGGGAATTCGAGCAGTACTTC. Its protein is CASSVLRDREFEQYF.

This rearrangement joins TRBV20-1 to TRBJ2-1, with 8 bases fitting TRBD1. The CDR3 length is 15 residues. With 3 bases clipped from V and 2 bases from J, the junction kept 6 bases outside the gene matches. Germline V gives CDR1 DFQATT, CDR2 SNEGSKA (reference sequence). CDR3 DNA sequence: TGCAGTGCTAGGAGGGGGACAGGCGCCTACAATGAGCAGTTCTTC. It translates to CSARRGTGAYNEQFF.

This sequence joins TRBV5-1 and TRBJ1-4; weak D call: TRBD1 (5 bases). V lost 0 bases to trimming and J lost 0 bases, with 12 bases between them. The CDR3 covers 17 residues. Germline CDR1 SGHRS, CDR2 YFSETQ. The CDR3 protein is CASSLGMGQATNEKLFF. CDR3 nucleotides: TGCGCCAGCAGCTTGGGGATGGGGCAAGCAACTAATGAAAAACTGTTTTTT.

J is TRBJ1-3 and V is TRBV9; D unclear. Looked up from germline, CDR1 is SGDLS and CDR2 is YYNGEE. V was shortened by 0 bases and J by 0 bases, with 7 bases between the two germline ends. CDR3 length equals 15 residues. The CDR3, as DNA: TGTGCCAGCAGCGTAGGGGTGGGCTCTGGAAACACCATATATTTT. This sequence encodes CASSVGVGSGNTIYF.

CDR3 in DNA: TGTGCCAGCAGCCCAAGACCGACTCCTCGTTACGAGCAGTACTTC. Translated: CASSPRPTPRYEQYF. This chain uses TRBV7-3 with TRBJ2-7, with D uncertain. The germline V gene encodes CDR1 SGHTA and CDR2 FQGTGA. V was shortened by 5 bases and J by 4 bases, with 18 bases between the two germline ends. The CDR3 consists of 15 residues.

The genes are TRBV6-1 and TRBJ2-5; tentative D call: TRBD1 (5 bases). The CDR3 has 15 residues. Germline CDR1 reads MNHNS; CDR2 reads SASEGT. Trimming removed 6 bases at V and 0 bases at J, with 14 bases between. CDR3 loop: CASSFGQMDQETQYF. CDR3 in DNA: TGTGCCAGCAGCTTCGGACAAATGGACCAAGAGACCCAGTACTTC.

This clonotype was found many times. The V call is TRBV12-3 or TRBV12-4, the J call TRBJ2-1; TRBD2 matches 10 bases. The CDR3 runs 18 residues. Trimming at V came to 4 bases and at J to 4 bases, leaving 13 bases not matched to a gene. DNA of the CDR3: TGTGCCAGCAGTTCCGGGACTAGCGATTTACCCGTTTACAATGAGCAGTTCTTC. The encoded protein is CASSSGTSDLPVYNEQFF.

This chain uses TRBV5-1 with TRBJ2-5; TRBD2 might be the D (6 bases). With 0 bases removed from V and 4 bases from J, the gap between germline ends came to 13 bases. The CDR3 is 15 residues long. The germline V gene has CDR1 SGHRS and CDR2 YFSETQ. The chain's CDR3 is CASSLGPGEGETQYF. In DNA form, the CDR3 reads TGCGCCAGCAGCTTGGGCCCGGGGGAAGGAGAGACCCAGTACTTC.

This sequence joins TRBV9 and TRBJ2-7; possible D gene TRBD2, 6 bases. From germline, CDR1 is SGDLS and CDR2 YYNGEE. Trimming removed 3 bases from V and 6 bases from J, with 19 bases in between. The CDR3 is 15 amino acids. This chain's CDR3 is CASSGGQGAGTEQYF. Written as DNA, the CDR3 is TGTGCCAGCAGCGGAGGGCAGGGTGCGGGAACCGAGCAGTACTTC.

There are a few counts of this clonotype. The V gene is TRBV2, the J gene TRBJ2-3, with D tentatively TRBD1 or TRBD2 (6 bases each). Germline V gene lookup returns CDR1 SNHLY and CDR2 FYNNEI. This CDR3 has 14 amino acids. Deletions cut 4 bases from V and 5 bases from J, with 13 bases between. The CDR3 region is CASSADGGRDTQYF. The CDR3 nucleotides read TGTGCCAGCAGTGCAGACGGGGGCAGAGATACGCAGTATTTT.

The chain links TRBV2 to TRBJ2-5; D call uncertain. The CDR3 extends over 12 amino acids. In germline, CDR1 is SNHLY, CDR2 FYNNEI. V was shortened by 7 bases and J by 5 bases, with 11 bases between the two germline ends. The CDR3 nucleotides read TGTGCCAGCATAGAGGTTTGGGAGACCCAGTACTTC. It translates to CASIEVWETQYF.

The table lists this clonotype with many counts. The chain employs TRBV6-5 and TRBJ1-5, with unresolved D. Looked up from germline, CDR1 is MNHEY and CDR2 is SVGAGI. Trimming removed 5 bases at V and 4 bases at J, with 12 bases between. The CDR3 contains 14 residues. The CDR3 DNA reads TGTGCCAGCAGTGGGCTGATGGGGAATCAGCCCCAGCATTTT. It codes for CASSGLMGNQPQHF.

The genes are TRBV12-3 or TRBV12-4 and TRBJ2-7; D not resolved. CDR3 length: 16 amino acids. The V end lost 4 bases, the J end lost 2 bases, and 18 bases lay between the germline ends. The CDR3 loop reads CASSYTFGVNPYEQYF. The DNA for the CDR3 is TGTGCCAGCAGTTACACCTTTGGGGTCAACCCCTACGAGCAGTACTTC.

Turning to this clonotype: Just one base apart from a much larger clone, this may be a read error. J is TRBJ2-7 and V is TRBV7-2; D possibly corresponds to TRBD2 (5 bases). V was cut by 5 bases and J by 2 bases, with 13 bases left in between. The CDR3 loop spans 14 amino acids. CDR1 and CDR2 from the germline V gene are SGHTA and FQGNSA. Here the CDR3 reads CASSLDWAAYEQYF. The CDR3 nucleotides are TGTGCCAGCAGCCTGGACTGGGCTGCCTACGAGCAGTACTTC.